This T cell receptor (beta chain) appears in the sequencing data of a study of shared clonotypes between healthy human individuals. Overall study results and limits: Larger estimated richness was generally recorded for naive subsets relative to memory subsets.

As to this clone: Antigen unknown.

Method: immunoSEQ multiplex PCR; TCRdb's copy keeps in-frame clones and lacks some. The data contain around 600,000 clones, more than 95% of them singletons. The sample consisted of naive CD4+ T cells sorted from blood. Documented subset: CD45RA+ positively selected. The TCR comes from a woman aged 25 to 39 in good health.

The CDR3 nucleotides read TGTGCCAGCAGCGGGACAGGGCGTCTTGAGCAGTTCTTC. It encodes CASSGTGRLEQFF. This chain joins TRBV6-1 and TRBJ2-1, with 9 bases lining up with TRBD1. The CDR3 consists of 13 residues. V trimming: 6 bases; J trimming: 9 bases; junction bases outside the gene matches: 6. From germline, CDR1 is MNHNS and CDR2 SASEGT.